This TCR beta chain stems from a study of sequential checkpoint blockade in melanoma. V lost 1 base and J 1 base, leaving 7 bases between the germline ends. Germline V gene data show CDR1 as KGHSH and CDR2 as LQKENI. The CDR3 totals 14 residues. Only in-frame clones appear in the TCRdb table, and some are missing; sequencing was by immunoSEQ multiplex PCR. The profile shows about 10,000 clones, around 23% of them singletons. Treatment meaning: randomized to nivolumab then ipilimumab (arm A) or the reverse (arm B). The TCR originated in a human donor with melanoma. The gene calls are TRBV18 and TRBJ2-5; D perhaps matches TRBD1 (5 bases). The sample consisted of tumor tissue (inferred from file names), taken from a patient given nivolumab and ipilimumab in sequence. DNA of the CDR3: TGTGCCAGCTCACCACGCCAGGGCCAAGAGACCCAGTACTTC. Translating gives CASSPRQGQETQYF. Full variable domain (remainder filled in from reference TRBV18 and TRBJ2-5): NAGVMQNPRHLVRRRGQEARLRCSPMKGHSHVYWYRQLPEEGLKFMVYLQKENIIDESGMPKERFSAEFPKEGPSILRIQQVVRGDSAAYFCASSPRQGQETQYFGPGTRLLVL.